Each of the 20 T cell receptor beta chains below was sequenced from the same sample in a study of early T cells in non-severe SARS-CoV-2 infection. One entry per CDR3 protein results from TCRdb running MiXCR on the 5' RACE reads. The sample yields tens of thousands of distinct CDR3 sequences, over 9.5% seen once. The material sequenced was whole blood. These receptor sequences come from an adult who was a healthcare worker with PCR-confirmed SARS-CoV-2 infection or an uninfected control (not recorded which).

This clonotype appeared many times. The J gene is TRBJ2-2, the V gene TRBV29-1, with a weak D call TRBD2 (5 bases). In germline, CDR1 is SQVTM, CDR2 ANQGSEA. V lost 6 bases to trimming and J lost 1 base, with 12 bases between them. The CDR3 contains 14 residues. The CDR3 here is CSVGSLMNTGELFF. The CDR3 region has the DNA TGCAGCGTAGGGAGTCTGATGAACACCGGGGAGCTGTTTTTT.

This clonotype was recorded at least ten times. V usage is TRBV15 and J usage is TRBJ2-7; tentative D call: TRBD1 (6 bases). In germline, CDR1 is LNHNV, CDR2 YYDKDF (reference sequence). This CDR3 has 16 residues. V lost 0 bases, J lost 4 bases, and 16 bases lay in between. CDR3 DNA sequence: TGTGCCACCAGCAGAGATCAGGGGATCCTACCGTACGAGCAGTACTTC. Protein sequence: CATSRDQGILPYEQYF.

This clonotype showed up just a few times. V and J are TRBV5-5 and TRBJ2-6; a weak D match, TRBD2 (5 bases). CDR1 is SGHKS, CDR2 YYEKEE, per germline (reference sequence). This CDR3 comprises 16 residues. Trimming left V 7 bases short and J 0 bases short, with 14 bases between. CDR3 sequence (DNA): TGTGCCAGCGGGCGGGCAGCCCACTCTGGGGCCAACGTCCTGACTTTC. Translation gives CASGRAAHSGANVLTF.

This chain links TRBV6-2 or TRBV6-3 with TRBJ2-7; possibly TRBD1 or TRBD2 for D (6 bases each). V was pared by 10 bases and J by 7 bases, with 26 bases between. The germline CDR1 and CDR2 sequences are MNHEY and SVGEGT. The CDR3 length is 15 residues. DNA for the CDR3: TGTGCCACCGCCAACCCGGGACTCCCCAGGGGTGAGCAGTACTTC. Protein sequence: CATANPGLPRGEQYF.

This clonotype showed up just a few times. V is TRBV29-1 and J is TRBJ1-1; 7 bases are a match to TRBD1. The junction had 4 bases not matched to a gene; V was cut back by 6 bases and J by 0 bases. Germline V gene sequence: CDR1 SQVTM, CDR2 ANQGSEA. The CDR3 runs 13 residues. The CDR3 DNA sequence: TGCAGCGTCCAACAGGGGATGAACACTGAAGCTTTCTTT. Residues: CSVQQGMNTEAFF. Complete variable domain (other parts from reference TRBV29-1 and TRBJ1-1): SAVISQKPSRDICQRGTSLTIQCQVDSQVTMMFWYRQQPGQSLTLIATANQGSEATYESGFVIDKFPISRPNLTFSTLTVSNMSPEDSSIYLCSVQQGMNTEAFFGQGTRLTVV.

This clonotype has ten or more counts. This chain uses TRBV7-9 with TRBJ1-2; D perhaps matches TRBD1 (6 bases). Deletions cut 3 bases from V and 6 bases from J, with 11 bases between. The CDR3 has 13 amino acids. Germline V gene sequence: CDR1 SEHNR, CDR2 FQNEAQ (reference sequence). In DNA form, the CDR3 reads TGTGCCAGCAGCTTTTCGGACAGTCATGGCTACACCTTC. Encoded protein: CASSFSDSHGYTF.

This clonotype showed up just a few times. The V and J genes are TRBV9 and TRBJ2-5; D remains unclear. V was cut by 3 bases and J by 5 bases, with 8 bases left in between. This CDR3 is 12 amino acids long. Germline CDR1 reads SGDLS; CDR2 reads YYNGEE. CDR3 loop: CASSARGETQYF. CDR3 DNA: TGTGCCAGCAGCGCCCGTGGGGAGACCCAGTACTTC. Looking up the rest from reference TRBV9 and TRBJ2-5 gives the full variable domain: DSGVTQTPKHLITATGQRVTLRCSPRSGDLSVYWYQQSLDQGLQFLIQYYNGEERAKGNILERFSAQQFPDLHSELNLSSLELGDSALYFCASSARGETQYFGPGTRLLVL.

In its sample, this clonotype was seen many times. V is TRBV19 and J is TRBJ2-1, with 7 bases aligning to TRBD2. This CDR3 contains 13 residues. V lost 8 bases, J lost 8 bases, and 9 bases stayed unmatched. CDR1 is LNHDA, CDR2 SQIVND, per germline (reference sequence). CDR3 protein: CASRGRASDEQFF. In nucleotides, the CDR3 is TGTGCCAGTCGAGGGAGGGCCTCCGATGAGCAGTTCTTC.

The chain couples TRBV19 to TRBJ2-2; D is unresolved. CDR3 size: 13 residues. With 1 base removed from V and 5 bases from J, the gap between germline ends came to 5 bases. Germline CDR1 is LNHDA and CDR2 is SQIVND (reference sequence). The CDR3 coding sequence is TGTGCCAGTAGTATAGTTGGTACCGGGGAGCTGTTTTTT. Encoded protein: CASSIVGTGELFF.

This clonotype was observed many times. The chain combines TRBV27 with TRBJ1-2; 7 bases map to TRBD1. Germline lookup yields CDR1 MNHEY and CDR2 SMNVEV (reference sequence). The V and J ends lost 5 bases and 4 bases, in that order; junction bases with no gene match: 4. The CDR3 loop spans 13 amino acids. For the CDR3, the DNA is TGTGCCAGCAGTACGGGACAGCCCTATGGCTACACCTTC. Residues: CASSTGQPYGYTF.

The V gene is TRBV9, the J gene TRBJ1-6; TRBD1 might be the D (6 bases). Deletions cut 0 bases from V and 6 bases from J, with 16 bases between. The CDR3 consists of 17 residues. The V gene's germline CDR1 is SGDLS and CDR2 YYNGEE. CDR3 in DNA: TGTGCCAGCAGCGTAGCCTCCGGACAGACTTCTAATTCACCCCTCCACTTT. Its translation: CASSVASGQTSNSPLHF.

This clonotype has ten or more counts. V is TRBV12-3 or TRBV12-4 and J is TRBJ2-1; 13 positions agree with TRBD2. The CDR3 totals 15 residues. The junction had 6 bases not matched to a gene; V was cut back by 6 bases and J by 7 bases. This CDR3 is CASSPTSGRTNEQFF. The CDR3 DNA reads TGTGCCAGCAGCCCGACTAGCGGGAGGACTAATGAGCAGTTCTTC.

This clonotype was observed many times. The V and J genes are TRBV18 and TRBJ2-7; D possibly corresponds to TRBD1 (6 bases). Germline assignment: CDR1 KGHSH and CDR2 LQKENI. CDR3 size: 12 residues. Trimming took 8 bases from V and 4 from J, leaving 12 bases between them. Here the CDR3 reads CASSPDSYEQYF. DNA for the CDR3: TGTGCCAGCAGCCCGGACAGTTACGAGCAGTACTTC.

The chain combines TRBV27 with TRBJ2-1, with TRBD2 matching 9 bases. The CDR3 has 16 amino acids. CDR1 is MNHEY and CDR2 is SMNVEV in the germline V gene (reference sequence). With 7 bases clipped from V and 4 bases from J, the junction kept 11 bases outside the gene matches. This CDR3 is CASTRHVTSGYNEQFF. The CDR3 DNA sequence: TGTGCCAGCACCAGACATGTGACTAGCGGATACAATGAGCAGTTCTTC.

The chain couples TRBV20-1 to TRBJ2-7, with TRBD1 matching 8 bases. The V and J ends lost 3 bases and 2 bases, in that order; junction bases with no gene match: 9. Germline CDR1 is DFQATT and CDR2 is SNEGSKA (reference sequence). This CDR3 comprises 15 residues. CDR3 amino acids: CSASDGQGDTYEQYF. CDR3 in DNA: TGCAGTGCTAGTGACGGACAGGGCGATACCTACGAGCAGTACTTC.

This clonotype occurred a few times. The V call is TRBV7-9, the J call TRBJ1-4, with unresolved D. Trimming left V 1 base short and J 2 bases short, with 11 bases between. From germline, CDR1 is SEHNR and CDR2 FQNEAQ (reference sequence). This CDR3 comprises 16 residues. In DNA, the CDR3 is TGTGCCAGCAGCTTAGTCTCCGGGAGCACTAATGAAAAACTGTTTTTT. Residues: CASSLVSGSTNEKLFF.

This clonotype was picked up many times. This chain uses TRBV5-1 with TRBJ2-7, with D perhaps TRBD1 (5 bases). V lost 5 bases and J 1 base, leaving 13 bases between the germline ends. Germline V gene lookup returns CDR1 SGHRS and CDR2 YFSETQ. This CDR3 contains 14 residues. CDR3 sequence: CASSEQASSYEQYF. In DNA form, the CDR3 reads TGCGCCAGCAGTGAACAGGCCTCGTCCTACGAGCAGTACTTC.

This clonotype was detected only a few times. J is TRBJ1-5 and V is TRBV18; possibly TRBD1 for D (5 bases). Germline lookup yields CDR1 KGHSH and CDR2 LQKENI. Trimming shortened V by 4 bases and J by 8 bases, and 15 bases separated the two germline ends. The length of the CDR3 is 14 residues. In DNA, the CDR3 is TGTGCCAGCTCACGAAACGCAGGGTATGAGCCCCAGCATTTT. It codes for CASSRNAGYEPQHF.

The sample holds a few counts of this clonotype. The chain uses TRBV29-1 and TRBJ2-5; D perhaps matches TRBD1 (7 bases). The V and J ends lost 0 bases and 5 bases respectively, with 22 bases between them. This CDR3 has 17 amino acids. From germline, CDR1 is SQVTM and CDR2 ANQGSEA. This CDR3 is CSVEDPLEGATLETQYF. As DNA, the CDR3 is TGCAGCGTTGAAGATCCGCTGGAGGGGGCGACTTTGGAGACCCAGTACTTC. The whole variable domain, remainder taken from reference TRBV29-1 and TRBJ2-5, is SAVISQKPSRDICQRGTSLTIQCQVDSQVTMMFWYRQQPGQSLTLIATANQGSEATYESGFVIDKFPISRPNLTFSTLTVSNMSPEDSSIYLCSVEDPLEGATLETQYFGPGTRLLVL.

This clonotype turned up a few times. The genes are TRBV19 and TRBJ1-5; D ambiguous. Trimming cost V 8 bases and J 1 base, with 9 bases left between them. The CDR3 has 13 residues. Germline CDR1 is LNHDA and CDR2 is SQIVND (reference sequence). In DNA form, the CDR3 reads TGTGCCAGTGCTGACGTGAGCAATCAGCCCCAGCATTTT. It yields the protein CASADVSNQPQHF.